Following are 31 T cell receptor beta chains from one sample sequenced in a study of cytomegalovirus exposure and HLA in healthy donors. The PCR had 60 Vbeta and 13 Jbeta primers. Sequenced by immunoSEQ multiplex PCR; TCRdb stores in-frame clones only, minus some. The profile shows 200,000 to 250,000 clones, 80% to 90% of them singletons. The material sequenced was PBMCs. The receptors here all came from a young woman in good health and CMV-seronegative.

The chain recombines TRBV28 with TRBJ2-7, with 8 bases identical to TRBD1. The V and J ends lost 11 bases and 1 base, in that order; junction bases with no gene match: 7. Germline-derived CDR1 and CDR2 are MDHEN and SYDVKM. The length of the CDR3 is 13 residues. As DNA, the CDR3 is TGTGCCGGGAGCAGGGGGCTGTCCTACGAGCAGTACTTC. It yields the protein CAGSRGLSYEQYF.

The chain combines TRBV19 with TRBJ2-7; 10 bases align to TRBD1. From germline, CDR1 is LNHDA and CDR2 SQIVND (reference sequence). V lost 2 bases to trimming and J lost 3 bases; unmatched junction nucleotides: 1. The CDR3 runs to 14 residues. CDR3 region: CASSIRDRGYEQYF. CDR3 DNA sequence: TGTGCCAGTAGTATAAGGGACAGGGGCTACGAGCAGTACTTC.

The rearrangement links TRBV5-1 to TRBJ2-3, with D possibly TRBD2 on 5 matching bases. The CDR3 has 15 residues. Trimming removed 4 bases from V and 1 base from J, with 13 bases in between. Germline V CDR1 and CDR2: SGHRS, YFSETQ. The CDR3 reads CASSPGLLGTDTQYF. Here the CDR3 DNA reads TGCGCCAGCAGCCCTGGACTGTTGGGCACAGATACGCAGTATTTT.

The V call is TRBV11-3, the J call TRBJ2-5; a weak D match, TRBD1 (5 bases). Germline CDR1 reads SGHNT; CDR2 reads YENEEA. The length of the CDR3 is 15 residues. Trimming removed 3 bases from V and 5 bases from J, with 16 bases in between. CDR3 residues: CASSFGQGGWETQYF. The CDR3 DNA follows: TGTGCCAGCAGCTTTGGCCAGGGTGGATGGGAGACCCAGTACTTC.

The rearrangement uses TRBV4-3 and TRBJ1-4; D unclear. V was clipped by 1 base and J by 3 bases, with 3 bases between them. CDR3 size: 13 residues. CDR1 is LGHNA and CDR2 is YSLEER in the germline V gene. CDR3 nucleotide sequence: TGCGCCAGCAGCCAAGCTGCTAATGAAAAACTGTTTTTT. Translating gives CASSQAANEKLFF.

The J gene is TRBJ2-3, the V gene TRBV5-4, with 7 bases fitting TRBD2. This CDR3 is built from 15 residues. The ends lost 2 bases at V and 4 bases at J; junction bases unmatched: 7. Germline CDR1 is SGHNT and CDR2 is YYREEE (reference sequence). The CDR3 sequence: CASSLGLAEADTQYF. The CDR3 nucleotides read TGTGCCAGCAGCTTAGGGCTAGCGGAAGCAGATACGCAGTATTTT.

The V call is TRBV27, the J call TRBJ1-5; D is ambiguous. Trimming stripped 2 bases from V and 6 bases from J, with 17 bases between. The CDR3 consists of 16 residues. Germline-derived CDR1 and CDR2 are MNHEY and SMNVEV (reference sequence). Here the CDR3 reads CASSLPNRRAAQPQHF. The DNA for the CDR3 is TGTGCCAGCAGTTTACCCAATAGGAGGGCGGCTCAGCCCCAGCATTTT.

The chain couples TRBV4-3 to TRBJ2-1; D may be TRBD2 (6 bases). V lost 1 base to trimming and J lost 7 bases, with 11 bases between them. The CDR3 is 14 residues long. CDR1 is LGHNA and CDR2 is YSLEER in the germline V gene. The CDR3: CASSQGLVTNEQFF. CDR3 nucleotide sequence: TGCGCCAGCAGCCAAGGACTAGTCACGAATGAGCAGTTCTTC.

This clone was detected only a few times. V is TRBV6-5 and J is TRBJ2-2; 9 positions agree with TRBD1. CDR1 MNHEY and CDR2 SVGAGI come from the germline V gene. The CDR3 consists of 15 residues. V gave up 6 bases and J gave up 4 bases; unmatched junction bases: 6. CDR3 sequence (DNA): TGTGCCAGCAGCCTACAGGGGGCGGGCACCGGGGAGCTGTTTTTT. As protein: CASSLQGAGTGELFF.

This chain's CDR3 is CATSTLGEGGTETQYF. The CDR3 DNA is TGTGCCACCAGCACCCTAGGGGAGGGTGGTACAGAGACCCAGTACTTC. The chain employs TRBV15 and TRBJ2-5; 7 bases line up with TRBD2. This CDR3 contains 16 residues. From germline, CDR1 is LNHNV and CDR2 YYDKDF (reference sequence). The V gene end was trimmed by 4 bases and the J gene end by 4 bases; junction bases not matched to a gene: 12.

This sequence joins TRBV19 and TRBJ2-5; TRBD2 might be the D (8 bases). This CDR3 comprises 15 residues. The V gene's germline CDR1 is LNHDA and CDR2 SQIVND (reference sequence). The ends were cut back, 6 bases at V and 5 bases at J, with 19 bases in the middle. CDR3 in DNA: TGTGCCAGTAGGACAGGGAGGACTAGCTGGGAGACCCAGTACTTC. This translates into CASRTGRTSWETQYF. The full variable domain, completed using reference TRBV19 and TRBJ2-5, is DGGITQSPKYLFRKEGQNVTLSCEQNLNHDAMYWYRQDPGQGLRLIYYSQIVNDFQKGDIAEGYSVSREKKESFPLTVTSAQKNPTAFYLCASRTGRTSWETQYFGPGTRLLVL.

The chain couples TRBV11-2 to TRBJ1-1, with no clear D. The germline V and J ends were trimmed by 1 base and 4 bases, with 13 bases remaining between them. The CDR3 has 15 residues. Germline V lookup: CDR1 SGHAT, CDR2 FQNNGV. The CDR3 region has the DNA TGTGCCAGCAGCTTAGGCGTCGGTAGAGGCACTGAAGCTTTCTTT. This gives the protein CASSLGVGRGTEAFF.

The chain employs TRBV5-1 and TRBJ1-4; tentatively, D is TRBD1 (5 bases). With 6 bases removed from V and 5 bases from J, the gap between germline ends came to 14 bases. CDR3 length: 14 amino acids. CDR1 is SGHRS, CDR2 YFSETQ, per germline. The CDR3 DNA is TGCGCCAGCACCATTGGGGGGGGAAATGAAAAACTGTTTTTT. This sequence encodes CASTIGGGNEKLFF. Using reference TRBV5-1 and TRBJ1-4 for the parts outside the CDR3, the full variable domain is KAGVTQTPRYLIKTRGQQVTLSCSPISGHRSVSWYQQTPGQGLQFLFEYFSETQRNKGNFPGRFSGRQFSNSRSEMNVSTLELGDSALYLCASTIGGGNEKLFFGSGTQLSVL.

V is TRBV7-9 and J is TRBJ2-1, with 8 bases lining up with TRBD2. V gave up 4 bases and J gave up 8 bases; unmatched junction bases: 13. CDR1 is SEHNR, CDR2 FQNEAQ, per germline (reference sequence). This CDR3 is 16 amino acids long. Here the CDR3 reads CASSSLGRGASDEQFF. CDR3 nucleotide sequence: TGTGCCAGCAGCTCGTTAGGGCGGGGGGCCAGCGATGAGCAGTTCTTC.

The genes are TRBV11-1 and TRBJ2-1; tentative D call: TRBD1 (6 bases). Trimming stripped 0 bases from V and 13 bases from J, with 7 bases between. The length of the CDR3 is 11 residues. Per germline, CDR1 SGHAT and CDR2 FQDESV (reference sequence). CDR3 region: CASSLAGHQFF. CDR3 sequence (DNA): TGTGCCAGCAGCTTAGCGGGACATCAGTTCTTC.

The chain recombines TRBV7-8 with TRBJ2-1; TRBD2 matches 7 bases. The V gene end was trimmed by 8 bases and the J gene end by 6 bases; junction bases not matched to a gene: 13. The CDR3 has 15 residues. Looked up from germline, CDR1 is SGHVS and CDR2 is FQNEAQ. In DNA form, the CDR3 reads TGTGCCAGCTGCCCTGGACTGCGGGAGCGCAATGAGCAGTTCTTC. It yields the protein CASCPGLRERNEQFF.

The chain has TRBV7-9 and TRBJ1-1; perhaps TRBD1 as D (6 bases). Germline lookup yields CDR1 SEHNR and CDR2 FQNEAQ (reference sequence). CDR3 size: 18 residues. V lost 2 bases to trimming and J lost 6 bases, with 25 bases between them. CDR3 coding DNA: TGTGCCAGCAGCTTAAAGATCCAGGGGCACCGCTCAGGCGCTGAAGCTTTCTTT. Translation gives CASSLKIQGHRSGAEAFF.

This chain joins TRBV30 and TRBJ2-7, with 14 nucleotides matching TRBD2. Trimming cost V 5 bases and J 2 bases; bases outside gene matches: 8. Germline lookup yields CDR1 GTSNPN and CDR2 SVGIG (reference sequence). The length of the CDR3 is 16 residues. This CDR3 reads CAWGGTSGSSPYEQYF. DNA of the CDR3: TGTGCCTGGGGGGGGACTAGCGGGAGCTCTCCCTACGAGCAGTACTTC. Full variable domain (remainder filled in from reference TRBV30 and TRBJ2-7): SQTIHQWPATLVQPVGSPLSLECTVEGTSNPNLYWYRQAAGRGLQLLFYSVGIGQISSEVPQNLSASRPQDRQFILSSKKLLLSDSGFYLCAWGGTSGSSPYEQYFGPGTRLTVT.

V is TRBV5-6 and J is TRBJ2-5; TRBD1 agrees at 9 bases. The end of the DNA is better explained by TRBJ2-7, so the J call may be wrong. Germline V gives CDR1 SGHDT, CDR2 YYEEEE. The CDR3 sequence is 16 residues long. CDR3 loop: CASSLGTGVRYYEQYF. CDR3 coding DNA: TGTGCCAGCAGCTTGGGGACAGGGGTCCGCTACTACGAGCAGTACTTC.

The rearrangement joins TRBV7-9 to TRBJ1-1; a possible D gene is TRBD1 (5 bases). There are 11 residues in the CDR3. V was clipped by 1 base and J by 11 bases, with 8 bases between them. CDR1 and CDR2 (germline): SEHNR, FQNEAQ (reference sequence). The CDR3 sequence: CASSLEGPAFF. The CDR3 DNA reads TGTGCCAGCAGCTTAGAGGGGCCGGCTTTCTTT.

The J gene is TRBJ1-2, the V gene TRBV28; 7 bases align to TRBD1. The germline V gene has CDR1 MDHEN and CDR2 SYDVKM. This CDR3 is 15 amino acids long. V trimming: 0 bases; J trimming: 4 bases; junction bases outside the gene matches: 5. CDR3 loop: CASSLWFRDSYGYTF. The CDR3 nucleotides are TGTGCCAGCAGTTTATGGTTTAGGGACAGCTATGGCTACACCTTC.

The rearrangement uses TRBV5-1 and TRBJ2-7; 7 bases are shared with TRBD2. Germline V CDR1 and CDR2: SGHRS, YFSETQ. This CDR3 is built from 15 residues. V shed 0 bases and J 2 bases; nucleotides not matched to a gene: 5. CDR3 in DNA: TGCGCCAGCAGCTTGGCGGCGGGAGACCCCTACGAGCAGTACTTC. Its translation: CASSLAAGDPYEQYF.

The chain recombines TRBV19 with TRBJ2-5, with D possibly TRBD1 on 5 matching bases. This CDR3 has 13 amino acids. CDR1 LNHDA and CDR2 SQIVND come from the germline V gene (reference sequence). V was trimmed by 5 bases and J by 2 bases, leaving 9 bases between them. The CDR3: CASSATDQETQYF. The CDR3 nucleotides are TGTGCCAGTAGTGCGACAGATCAAGAGACCCAGTACTTC.

The chain combines TRBV11-3 with TRBJ2-3; D remains ambiguous. The ends were cut back, 7 bases at V and 4 bases at J, with 12 bases in the middle. Germline CDR1 SGHNT, CDR2 YENEEA. CDR3 size: 13 residues. The CDR3 coding sequence is TGTGCCAGCATGAACCCGGTAGCAGATACGCAGTATTTT. Translated: CASMNPVADTQYF.

The J gene is TRBJ2-5, the V gene TRBV30; tentative D call: TRBD1 (5 bases). This CDR3 has 10 residues. Germline V gene data show CDR1 as GTSNPN and CDR2 as SVGIG (reference sequence). Deletions cut 5 bases from V and 8 bases from J, with 9 bases between. The CDR3 loop reads CAWGALTQYF. The CDR3, as DNA: TGTGCCTGGGGGGCCCTAACCCAGTACTTC.

This clone has just a few counts. J is TRBJ1-3 and V is TRBV6-7; D not certain. TRBV6-7 is treated as an ORF (open reading frame) with a function not yet certain. Between the trimmed V and J ends, which lost 5 bases and 1 base, there was a span of 9 bases. The CDR3 runs to 14 residues. CDR3 bases: TGTGCCAGCAGTCGGACTGAATCTGGAAACACCATATATTTT. Translated: CASSRTESGNTIYF.

The rearrangement links TRBV6-1 to TRBJ2-7, with 8 bases fitting TRBD1. The V segment lost 7 bases and the J segment 2 bases; nucleotides outside the gene matches: 4. There are 13 residues in the CDR3. Germline V lookup: CDR1 MNHNS, CDR2 SASEGT. The DNA for the CDR3 is TGTGCCAGCACTCGGACAGGGACCTACGAGCAGTACTTC. Translation: CASTRTGTYEQYF.

The V call is TRBV11-2, the J call TRBJ2-1; TRBD1 matches at 8 bases. Germline V CDR1 and CDR2: SGHAT, FQNNGV. V was clipped by 4 bases and J by 6 bases; unmatched bases: 8. The CDR3 length is 15 residues. CDR3 sequence: CASSWKTGAFNEQFF. CDR3 in DNA: TGTGCCAGCAGCTGGAAGACAGGGGCCTTCAATGAGCAGTTCTTC.

V usage is TRBV30 and J usage is TRBJ2-7; D not resolved. In germline, CDR1 is GTSNPN, CDR2 SVGIG (reference sequence). CDR3 length: 15 amino acids. Trimming removed 3 bases at V and 3 bases at J, with 18 bases between. CDR3 sequence: CAWSKTTRQIYEQYF. CDR3 bases: TGTGCCTGGAGCAAAACGACGCGGCAGATCTACGAGCAGTACTTC.

The CDR3 sequence: CSVEGLAGEVSYNEQFF. Written as DNA, the CDR3 is TGCAGCGTTGAAGGCCTAGCGGGGGAAGTGTCCTACAATGAGCAGTTCTTC. The V and J genes are TRBV29-1 and TRBJ2-1; TRBD2 matches 10 bases. The CDR3 totals 17 residues. Trimming took 1 base from V and 1 from J; bases not matched to a gene: 7. The germline V gene encodes CDR1 SQVTM and CDR2 ANQGSEA.

The chain recombines TRBV5-4 with TRBJ2-7, with 13 bases aligning to TRBD2. V shed 5 bases, J shed 6 bases, and the junction held 5 bases outside the gene matches. The CDR3 sequence is 14 residues long. CDR1 is SGHNT and CDR2 is YYREEE in the germline V gene (reference sequence). CDR3 nucleotide sequence: TGTGCCAGCAGTGGACTAGCGGGAGAGGCCGAGCAGTACTTC. It yields the protein CASSGLAGEAEQYF.